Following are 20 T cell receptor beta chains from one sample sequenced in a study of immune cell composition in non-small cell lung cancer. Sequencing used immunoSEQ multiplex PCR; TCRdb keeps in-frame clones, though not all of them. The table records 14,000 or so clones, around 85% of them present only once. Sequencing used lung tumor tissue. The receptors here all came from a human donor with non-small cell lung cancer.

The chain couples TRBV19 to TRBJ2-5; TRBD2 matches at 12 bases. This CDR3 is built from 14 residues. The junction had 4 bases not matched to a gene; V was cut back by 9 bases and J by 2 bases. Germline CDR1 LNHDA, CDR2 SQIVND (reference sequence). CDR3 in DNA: TGTGCCAGCCGGACTAGCGGGACTCAAGAGACCCAGTACTTC. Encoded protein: CASRTSGTQETQYF.

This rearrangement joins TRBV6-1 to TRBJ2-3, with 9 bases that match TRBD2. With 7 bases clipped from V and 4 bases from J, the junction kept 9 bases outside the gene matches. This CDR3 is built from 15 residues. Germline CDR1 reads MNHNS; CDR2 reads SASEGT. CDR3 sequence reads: CASTWVAGVPDTQYF. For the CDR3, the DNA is TGTGCCAGCACTTGGGTAGCGGGAGTCCCAGATACGCAGTATTTT.

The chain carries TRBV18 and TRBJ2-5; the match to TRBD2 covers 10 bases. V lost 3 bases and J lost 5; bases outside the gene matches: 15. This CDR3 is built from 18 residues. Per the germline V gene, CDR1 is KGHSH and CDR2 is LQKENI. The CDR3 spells CASSPSRNLAGELETQYF. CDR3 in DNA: TGTGCCAGCTCACCGAGTCGTAATCTAGCGGGAGAGTTGGAGACCCAGTACTTC.

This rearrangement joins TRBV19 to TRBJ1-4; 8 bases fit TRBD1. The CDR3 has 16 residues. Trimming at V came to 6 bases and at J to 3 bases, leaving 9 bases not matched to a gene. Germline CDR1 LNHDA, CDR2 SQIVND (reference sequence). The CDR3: CASSKAQGAANEKLFF. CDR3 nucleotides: TGTGCCAGTAGCAAGGCTCAGGGGGCGGCTAATGAAAAACTGTTTTTT.

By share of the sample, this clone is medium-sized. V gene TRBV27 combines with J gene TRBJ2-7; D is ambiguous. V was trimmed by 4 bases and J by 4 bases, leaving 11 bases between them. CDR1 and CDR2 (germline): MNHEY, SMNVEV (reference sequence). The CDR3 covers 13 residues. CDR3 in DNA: TGTGCCAGCAGTTCCCTCGAGTATTACGAGCAGTACTTC. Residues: CASSSLEYYEQYF.

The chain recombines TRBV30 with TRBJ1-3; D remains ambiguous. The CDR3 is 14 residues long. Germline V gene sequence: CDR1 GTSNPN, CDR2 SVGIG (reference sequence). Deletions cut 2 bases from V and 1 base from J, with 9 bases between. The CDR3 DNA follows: TGTGCCTGGAGTAATCAGGAATCTGGAAACACCATATATTTT. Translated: CAWSNQESGNTIYF. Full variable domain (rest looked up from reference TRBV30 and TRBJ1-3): SQTIHQWPATLVQPVGSPLSLECTVEGTSNPNLYWYRQAAGRGLQLLFYSVGIGQISSEVPQNLSASRPQDRQFILSSKKLLLSDSGFYLCAWSNQESGNTIYFGEGSWLTVV.

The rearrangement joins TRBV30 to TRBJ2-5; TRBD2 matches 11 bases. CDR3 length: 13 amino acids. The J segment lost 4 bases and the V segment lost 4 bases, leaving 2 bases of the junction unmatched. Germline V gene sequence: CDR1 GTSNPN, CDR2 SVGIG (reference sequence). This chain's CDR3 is CAWTGTSGETQYF. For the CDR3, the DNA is TGTGCCTGGACCGGGACTAGCGGAGAGACCCAGTACTTC.

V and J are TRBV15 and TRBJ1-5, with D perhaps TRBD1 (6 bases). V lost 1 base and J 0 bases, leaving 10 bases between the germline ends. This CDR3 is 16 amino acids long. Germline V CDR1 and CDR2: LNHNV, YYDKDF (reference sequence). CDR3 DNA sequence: TGTGCCACCAGCAGAGGGTCAGGGGATAGCAATCAGCCCCAGCATTTT. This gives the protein CATSRGSGDSNQPQHF.

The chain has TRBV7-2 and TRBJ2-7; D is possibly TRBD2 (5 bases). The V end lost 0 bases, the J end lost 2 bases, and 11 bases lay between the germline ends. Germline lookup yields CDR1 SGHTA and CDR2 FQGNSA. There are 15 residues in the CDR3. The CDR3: CASSLARAQTYEQYF. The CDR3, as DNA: TGTGCCAGCAGCTTAGCGAGGGCCCAGACCTACGAGCAGTACTTC.

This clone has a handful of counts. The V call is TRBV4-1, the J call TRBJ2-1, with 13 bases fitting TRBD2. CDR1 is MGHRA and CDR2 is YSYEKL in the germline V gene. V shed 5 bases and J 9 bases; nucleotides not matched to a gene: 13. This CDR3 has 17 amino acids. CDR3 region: CASSEYSGTSGIGEQFF. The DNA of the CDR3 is TGCGCCAGCAGCGAGTATTCCGGGACTAGCGGGATTGGTGAGCAGTTCTTC.

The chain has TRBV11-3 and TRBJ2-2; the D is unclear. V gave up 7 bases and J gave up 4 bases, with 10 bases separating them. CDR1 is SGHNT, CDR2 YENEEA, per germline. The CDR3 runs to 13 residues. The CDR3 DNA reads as TGTGCCAGCACCTTCTCGTTCACCGGGGAGCTGTTTTTT. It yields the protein CASTFSFTGELFF.

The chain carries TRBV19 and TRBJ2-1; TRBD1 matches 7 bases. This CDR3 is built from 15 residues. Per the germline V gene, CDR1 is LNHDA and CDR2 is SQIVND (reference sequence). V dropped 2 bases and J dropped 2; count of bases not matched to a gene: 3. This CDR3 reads CASSIRGGPYNEQFF. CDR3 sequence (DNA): TGTGCCAGTAGTATACGAGGGGGCCCCTACAATGAGCAGTTCTTC. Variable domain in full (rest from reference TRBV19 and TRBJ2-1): DGGITQSPKYLFRKEGQNVTLSCEQNLNHDAMYWYRQDPGQGLRLIYYSQIVNDFQKGDIAEGYSVSREKKESFPLTVTSAQKNPTAFYLCASSIRGGPYNEQFFGPGTRLTVL.

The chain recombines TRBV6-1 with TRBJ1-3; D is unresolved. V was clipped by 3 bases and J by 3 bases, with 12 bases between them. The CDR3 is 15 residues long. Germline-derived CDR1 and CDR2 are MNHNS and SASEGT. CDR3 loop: CASSDGRGHGNTIYF. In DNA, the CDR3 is TGTGCCAGCAGTGATGGCCGGGGTCATGGAAACACCATATATTTT.

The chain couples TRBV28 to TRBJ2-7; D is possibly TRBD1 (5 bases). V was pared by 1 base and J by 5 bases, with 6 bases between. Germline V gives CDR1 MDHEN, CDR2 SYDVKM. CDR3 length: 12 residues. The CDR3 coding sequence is TGTGCCAGCAGTTTATCAGGGAACGAGCAGTACTTC. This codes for CASSLSGNEQYF.

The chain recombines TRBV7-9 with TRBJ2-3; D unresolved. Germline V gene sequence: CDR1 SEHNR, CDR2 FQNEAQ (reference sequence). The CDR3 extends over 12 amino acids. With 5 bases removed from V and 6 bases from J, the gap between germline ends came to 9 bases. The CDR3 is CASSTDQDTQYF. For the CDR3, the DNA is TGTGCCAGCAGCACGGACCAGGATACGCAGTATTTT.

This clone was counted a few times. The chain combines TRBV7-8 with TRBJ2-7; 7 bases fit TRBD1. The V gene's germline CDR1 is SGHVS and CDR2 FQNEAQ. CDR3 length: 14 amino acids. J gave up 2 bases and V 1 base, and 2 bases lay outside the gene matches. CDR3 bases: TGTGCCAGCAGCTTAGGTCAGGGGGCCTACGAGCAGTACTTC. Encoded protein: CASSLGQGAYEQYF.

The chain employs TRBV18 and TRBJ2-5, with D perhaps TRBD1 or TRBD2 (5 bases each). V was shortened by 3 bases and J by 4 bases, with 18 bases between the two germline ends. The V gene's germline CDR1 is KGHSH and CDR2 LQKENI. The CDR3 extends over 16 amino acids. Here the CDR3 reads CASSPVRSRGRETQYF. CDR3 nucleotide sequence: TGTGCCAGCTCACCCGTGCGATCTAGGGGACGAGAGACCCAGTACTTC.

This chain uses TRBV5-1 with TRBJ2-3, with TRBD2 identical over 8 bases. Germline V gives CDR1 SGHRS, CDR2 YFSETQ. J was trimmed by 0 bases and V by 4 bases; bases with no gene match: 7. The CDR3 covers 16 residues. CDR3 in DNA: TGCGCCAGCAGCCCGGGAGGGGCCCTTAGCACAGATACGCAGTATTTT. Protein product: CASSPGGALSTDTQYF. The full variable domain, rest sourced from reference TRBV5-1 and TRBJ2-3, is KAGVTQTPRYLIKTRGQQVTLSCSPISGHRSVSWYQQTPGQGLQFLFEYFSETQRNKGNFPGRFSGRQFSNSRSEMNVSTLELGDSALYLCASSPGGALSTDTQYFGPGTRLTVL.

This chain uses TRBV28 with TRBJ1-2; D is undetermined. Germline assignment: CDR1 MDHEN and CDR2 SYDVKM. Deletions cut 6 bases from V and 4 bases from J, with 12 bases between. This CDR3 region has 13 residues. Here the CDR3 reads CASRLTQTYGYTF. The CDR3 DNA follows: TGTGCCAGCAGGCTGACGCAAACCTATGGCTACACCTTC.

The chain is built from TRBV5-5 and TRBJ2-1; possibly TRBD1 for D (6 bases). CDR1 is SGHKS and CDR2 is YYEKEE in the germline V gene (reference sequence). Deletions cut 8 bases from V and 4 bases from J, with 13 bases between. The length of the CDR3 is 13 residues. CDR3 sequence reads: CASPEGEYNEQFF. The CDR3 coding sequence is TGTGCCAGTCCCGAGGGGGAATACAATGAGCAGTTCTTC. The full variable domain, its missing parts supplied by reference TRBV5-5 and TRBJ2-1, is DAGVTQSPTHLIKTRGQQVTLRCSPISGHKSVSWYQQVLGQGPQFIFQYYEKEERGRGNFPDRFSARQFPNYSSELNVNALLLGDSALYLCASPEGEYNEQFFGPGTRLTVL.